The 4 T cell receptor beta chains below come from one sample, sequenced in a study of T cells after yellow fever vaccination. TCRdb reanalysed the 5' RACE reads using MiXCR and keeps one entry per CDR3 protein. This table holds some 560,000 distinct CDR3 sequences, less than 20% found once. The starting material was PBMCs, obtained about 5 days after the first yellow fever vaccination. These receptors were obtained from a man aged 18 to 30 who received the YFV17D yellow fever vaccine.

This clonotype was seen only a few times. The chain uses TRBV24-1 and TRBJ2-7; D could derive from TRBD1 or TRBD2 (6 bases each). Germline CDR1 is KGHDR and CDR2 is SFDVKD. Trimming cost V 12 bases and J 2 bases, with 16 bases left between them. This CDR3 is 13 amino acids long. The CDR3 spells CACGTNFTYEQYF. CDR3 in DNA: TGTGCCTGCGGGACAAACTTTACCTACGAGCAGTACTTC.

The genes are TRBV29-1 and TRBJ1-2; 8 bases line up with TRBD1. The V gene's germline CDR1 is SQVTM and CDR2 ANQGSEA. This CDR3 spans 13 amino acids. Losses at the gene ends were 4 bases for V and 1 base for J; bases not matched to a gene: 2. The CDR3 DNA reads TGCAGCGTTGTGGGACAGGATAACTATGGCTACACCTTC. Residues: CSVVGQDNYGYTF.

This clonotype turned up a few times. The chain employs TRBV6-1 and TRBJ2-1; tentatively, D is TRBD1 or TRBD2 (6 bases each). The CDR3 consists of 20 residues. V was pared by 3 bases and J by 9 bases, with 33 bases between. The germline CDR1 and CDR2 sequences are MNHNS and SASEGT. The chain's CDR3 is CASSEALGGGKTLTPFEQFF. The CDR3 DNA follows: TGTGCCAGCAGTGAGGCCTTGGGGGGCGGTAAAACCCTGACTCCTTTTGAGCAGTTCTTC.

This clonotype has a handful of counts. The genes are TRBV5-4 and TRBJ2-5; D may be TRBD1 (6 bases). The CDR3 extends over 13 amino acids. Per the germline V gene, CDR1 is SGHNT and CDR2 is YYREEE (reference sequence). V was trimmed by 5 bases and J by 3 bases, leaving 11 bases between them. This CDR3 is CASRSRGKETQYF. For the CDR3, the DNA is TGTGCCAGCAGATCAAGGGGGAAAGAGACCCAGTACTTC.